Listed below are T cell receptor beta chains from one sample, sequenced in a study of blood T cell repertoires in COVID-19. Data came from immunoSEQ multiplex PCR; TCRdb stores just in-frame clones and leaves some out. The table lists fewer than 200,000 clones, around four fifths of them singletons, with about 8.8% in the top ten. Input material: peripheral blood. These receptors were obtained from a woman older than 75 with COVID-19, enrolled during active disease. Both conserved end residues are part of each CDR3. The D gene is left open where the match is weak. The size field is filled for only some rows; it gives once, few, many or a size class.

size	J	D	V	DNA	CDR3
NA	TRBJ2-5	TRBD2	TRBV10-3	TGTGCCATCAGTGCCCCCCCGAGGACTAGCATCTTCGGGGGGGCAAAAGAGACCCAGTACTTC	CAISAPPRTSIFGGAKETQYF
NA	TRBJ2-7	NA	TRBV5-4	TGTGCCAGCAGCTCGGCAGGGATATTGAACGAGCAGTACTTC	CASSSAGILNEQYF
NA	TRBJ1-3	NA	TRBV6-1	TGTGCCAGCAGTGAAGTGTGGAGGGACACCATATATTTT	CASSEVWRDTIYF
once	TRBJ2-1	TRBD1	TRBV5-1	TGCGCCAGCAGCTATCTAACAGGGGGTTCCTACAATGAGCAGTTCTTC	CASSYLTGGSYNEQFF
once	TRBJ1-5	TRBD1	TRBV7-9	TGTGCCAGCAGCCCCGGGACAGGGGGGGAACAGCCCCAGCATTTT	CASSPGTGGEQPQHF
NA	TRBJ1-1	NA	TRBV6-5	TGTGCCAGCACCCTCGACACTGAAGCTTTCTTT	CASTLDTEAFF
NA	TRBJ2-7	TRBD1	TRBV5-1	TGCGCCAGCAGCTTCGGGACAGGAACCTACGAGCAGTACTTC	CASSFGTGTYEQYF
NA	TRBJ1-5	TRBD1	TRBV19	TGTGCCAGTAGTTCAAGACTAAGACAGGGTAGCAATCAGCCCCAGCATTTT	CASSSRLRQGSNQPQHF
few	TRBJ1-1	TRBD1	TRBV2	TGTGCCAGCAGCGAGCGGACAGGGTCGGGCACTGAAGCTTTCTTT	CASSERTGSGTEAFF
NA	TRBJ2-3	NA	TRBV27	TGTGCCAGCAGTAAACAAGGACGGGGTTTGGATACGCAGTATTTT	CASSKQGRGLDTQYF
NA	TRBJ2-5	NA	TRBV6-1	TGTGCCAGCAGTGACGGAGGAGGGACCCAGTACTTC	CASSDGGGTQYF
NA	TRBJ1-2	NA	TRBV3-1/TRBV3-2	TGTGCCAGCAGCCAAGACAGGCTTGGGCGCGTAAACTATGGCTACACCTTC	CASSQDRLGRVNYGYTF
NA	TRBJ2-2	NA	TRBV18	TGTGCCAGCTCCGAAAGGTCCGGGACCGGGGAGCTGTTTTTT	CASSERSGTGELFF
NA	TRBJ2-5	NA	TRBV9	TGTGCCAGCAGCGTAGGGGGGGTTGGAGAGACCCAGTACTTC	CASSVGGVGETQYF
NA	TRBJ1-3	NA	TRBV29-1	TGCAGCGTTGTTCGCAGGGACTCTGGAAACACCATATATTTT	CSVVRRDSGNTIYF
NA	TRBJ1-2	TRBD1	TRBV5-6	TGTGCCAGCAGCTTCATCACAGGGGTTAACTATGGCTACACCTTC	CASSFITGVNYGYTF
few	TRBJ2-7	NA	TRBV24-1	TGTGCCACCAGTGATTTGAATTGGCCCTACGAGCAGTACTTC	CATSDLNWPYEQYF
NA	TRBJ1-4	NA	TRBV2	TGTGCCAGCAGAGACAGGTTAAATGAAAAACTGTTTTTT	CASRDRLNEKLFF
once	TRBJ2-7	NA	TRBV4-2	TGTGCCAGCAGCCTTTTCTCGCGGGGCAGCTCCTACGAGCAGTACTTC	CASSLFSRGSSYEQYF
NA	TRBJ1-6	NA	TRBV27	TGTGCCAGCAGATTTGGGCAAGATAATTCACCCCTCCACTTT	CASRFGQDNSPLHF
NA	TRBJ2-6	TRBD1	TRBV5-1	TGCGCCAGTACACAGGGGGCGCTTGGGGCCAACGTCCTGACTTTC	CASTQGALGANVLTF
NA	TRBJ2-7	TRBD2	TRBV6-5	TGTGCCAGCAGAAGCGGGGGGCCAACGGCCTACGAGCAGTACTTC	CASRSGGPTAYEQYF
once	TRBJ2-4	NA	TRBV21-1	TGTGCCAGCAGCAAAGAAAGAGGGATGACGAACATTCAGTACTTC	CASSKERGMTNIQYF
NA	TRBJ1-2	NA	TRBV25-1	TGTGCCAGCAGTGAACAAGGGGCGGAAGGCTACACCTTC	CASSEQGAEGYTF
NA	TRBJ1-2	NA	TRBV7-3	TGTGCCAGCAGCGCTCTCGGGGGTGGCTACACCTTC	CASSALGGGYTF
NA	TRBJ1-1	NA	TRBV7-9	TGTGCCACGGAAAGAGGGAGGACTGAAGCTTTCTTT	CATERGRTEAFF
NA	TRBJ1-6	TRBD1	TRBV6-5	TGTGCCAGCAGTCGCCGACAGGGAGTTAATTCACCCCTCCACTTT	CASSRRQGVNSPLHF
NA	TRBJ2-7	TRBD2	TRBV27	TGTGCCAGCAGTACCGGGACTAGCCGATCCTACGAGCAGTACTTC	CASSTGTSRSYEQYF
NA	TRBJ1-1	NA	TRBV6-4	TGTGCCAGCAGTGACCCCAGGGAGGCCCTTATGAACACTGAAGCTTTCTTT	CASSDPREALMNTEAFF
few	TRBJ1-1	NA	TRBV5-4	TGTGCCAGCAGCTTGGAAGGGGGGGCGTTAGGTACTGAAGCTTTCTTT	CASSLEGGALGTEAFF
NA	TRBJ1-1	NA	TRBV18	TGTGCCAGCTCACCACAGCCGGGAACTGAAGCTTTCTTT	CASSPQPGTEAFF
NA	TRBJ2-3	NA	TRBV5-4	TGTGCCAGCAGCTTGGCCGGAGCAACGAGGACGCAGTATTTT	CASSLAGATRTQYF
once	TRBJ2-1	NA	TRBV19	TGTGCCAGTAGTAGGCTAGTCGGTGAGCAGTTCTTC	CASSRLVGEQFF
once	TRBJ1-4	NA	TRBV6-5	TGTGCCAGCTCCGGGTTTTTTAATGAAAAACTGTTTTTT	CASSGFFNEKLFF
NA	TRBJ2-3	TRBD2	TRBV7-3	TGTGCCAGCAGCCCGGGACTAGCGGGAGTCTCGGATACGCAGTATTTT	CASSPGLAGVSDTQYF
NA	TRBJ2-7	TRBD2	TRBV6-5	TGTGCCAGCAGCCCCTGGCGGGGGATCTACGAGCAGTACTTC	CASSPWRGIYEQYF
NA	TRBJ2-7	NA	TRBV19	TGTGCCAGTAGTCCCCGGACAGACGTAATGCCGCAGTACTTC	CASSPRTDVMPQYF
NA	TRBJ2-7	TRBD2	TRBV7-2	TGTGCCAGCAGCATAACTAGCGGGAGCTCCTACGAGCAGTACTTC	CASSITSGSSYEQYF
NA	TRBJ2-1	NA	TRBV19	TGTGCCAGTAACCTTTGGGGGGGGCAGGATAGTGAGCAGTTCTTC	CASNLWGGQDSEQFF
NA	TRBJ2-7	NA	TRBV10-2	TGCGCCAGCGACCCAGACCCGAGGACCTACGAGCAGTACTTC	CASDPDPRTYEQYF
NA	TRBJ2-7	NA	TRBV28	TGTGCCAGCAGTTTACCCCCGTCCGCCTACGAGCAGTACTTC	CASSLPPSAYEQYF
NA	TRBJ2-2	NA	TRBV9	TGTGCCAGCAGCGTAGGGGCACAGCTGAACACCGGGGAGCTGTTTTTT	CASSVGAQLNTGELFF
NA	TRBJ1-4	NA	TRBV7-9	TGTGCCAGCAGCTTAGGGCACCGGGATCGGGAAAAACTGTTTTTT	CASSLGHRDREKLFF
few	TRBJ1-1	NA	TRBV2	TGTGCCAGCAGTGCCTCCGGACAGACGAACACTGAAGCTTTCTTT	CASSASGQTNTEAFF
once	TRBJ1-2	TRBD1	TRBV9	TGTGCCAGCAGCGTAGAACAGGGGGGCTATGGCTACACCTTC	CASSVEQGGYGYTF
NA	TRBJ2-2	TRBD2	TRBV3-1/TRBV3-2	TGTGCCAGCAGCTACAGGCGGGAGCGCACCGGGGAGCTGTTTTTT	CASSYRRERTGELFF
NA	TRBJ1-1	TRBD1	TRBV5-1	TGCGCCAGCAGCTTGGTCCCCGGGACAGGGGGCTCCCAAGCTTTCTTT	CASSLVPGTGGSQAFF
NA	TRBJ2-7	NA	TRBV27	TGTGCCAGCAGTTGGGGGCTGGGACCCATCGTCACCTACGAGCAGTACTTC	CASSWGLGPIVTYEQYF
few	TRBJ1-1	TRBD1	TRBV19	TGTGCCAGTCCCGGGACAGGGAATCTCGGCACTGAAGCTTTCTTT	CASPGTGNLGTEAFF
NA	TRBJ1-1	NA	TRBV14	TGTGCCAGCAGCCAAGGGCCTTACACTGAAGCTTTCTTT	CASSQGPYTEAFF
NA	TRBJ1-1	NA	TRBV4-1	TGCGCCAGCAGCCAAGCTTCCCAGGCTCTGAACACTGAAGCTTTCTTT	CASSQASQALNTEAFF
NA	TRBJ2-7	NA	TRBV15	TGTGCCACCAGCAGAGAAAGAGGGCCCTACGAGCAGTACTTC	CATSRERGPYEQYF
NA	TRBJ2-1	NA	TRBV5-1	TGCGCCAGCAGCTTGGAGCCCCCCTACAATGAGCAGTTCTTC	CASSLEPPYNEQFF
NA	TRBJ2-5	NA	TRBV6-6	TGTGCCAGCAGTCAGACCTTAAGGGGGGATGCGGGAGTCACCCAGTACTTC	CASSQTLRGDAGVTQYF